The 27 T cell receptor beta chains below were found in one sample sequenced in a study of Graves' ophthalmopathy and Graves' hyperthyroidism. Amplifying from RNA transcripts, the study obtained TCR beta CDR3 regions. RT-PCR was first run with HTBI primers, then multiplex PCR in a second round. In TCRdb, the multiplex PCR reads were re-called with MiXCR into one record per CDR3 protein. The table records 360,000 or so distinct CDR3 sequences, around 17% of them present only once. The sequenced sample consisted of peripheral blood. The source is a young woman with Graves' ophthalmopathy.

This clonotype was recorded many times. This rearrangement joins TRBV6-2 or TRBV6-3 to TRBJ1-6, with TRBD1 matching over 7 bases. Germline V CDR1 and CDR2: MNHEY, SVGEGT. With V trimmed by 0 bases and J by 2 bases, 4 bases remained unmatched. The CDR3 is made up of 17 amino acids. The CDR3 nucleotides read TGTGCCAGCAGTTACTCAACAGGGGCGACCTATAATTCACCCCTCCACTTT. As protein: CASSYSTGATYNSPLHF.

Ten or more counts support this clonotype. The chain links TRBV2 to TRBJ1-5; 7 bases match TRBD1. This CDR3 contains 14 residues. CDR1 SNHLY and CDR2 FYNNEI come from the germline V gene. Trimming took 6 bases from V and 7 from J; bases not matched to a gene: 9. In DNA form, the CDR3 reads TGTGCCAGCAGACCTCGACAGGGCCACCAGCCCCAGCATTTT. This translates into CASRPRQGHQPQHF.

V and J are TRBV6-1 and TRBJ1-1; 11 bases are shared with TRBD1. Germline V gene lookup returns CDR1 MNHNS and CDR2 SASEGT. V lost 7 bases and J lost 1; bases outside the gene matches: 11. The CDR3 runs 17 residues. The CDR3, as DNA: TGTGCCAGCATTCTACGGGACAGGGGGATTGAGAACACTGAAGCTTTCTTT. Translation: CASILRDRGIENTEAFF.

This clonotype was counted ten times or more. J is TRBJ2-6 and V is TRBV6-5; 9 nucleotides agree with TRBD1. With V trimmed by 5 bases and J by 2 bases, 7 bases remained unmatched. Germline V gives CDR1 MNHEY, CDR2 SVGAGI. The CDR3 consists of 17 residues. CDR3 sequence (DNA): TGTGCCAGCAGTATACAGGGGGCGTCGCCTGGGGCCAACGTCCTGACTTTC. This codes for CASSIQGASPGANVLTF.

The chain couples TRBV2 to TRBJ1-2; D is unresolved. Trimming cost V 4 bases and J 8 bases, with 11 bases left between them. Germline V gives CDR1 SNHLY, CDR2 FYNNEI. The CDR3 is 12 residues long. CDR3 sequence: CASSVDERGYTF. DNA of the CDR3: TGTGCCAGCAGTGTGGACGAACGAGGCTACACCTTC.

CDR3 in amino acids: CASSDFVRVENIQYF. CDR3 nucleotides: TGTGCCAGCAGTGATTTCGTCAGGGTAGAAAACATTCAGTACTTC. The chain couples TRBV6-1 to TRBJ2-4, with a tentative D call TRBD1 (5 bases). V lost 3 bases and J lost 5, with 14 bases in between. The CDR3 has 15 residues. Germline CDR1 reads MNHNS; CDR2 reads SASEGT.

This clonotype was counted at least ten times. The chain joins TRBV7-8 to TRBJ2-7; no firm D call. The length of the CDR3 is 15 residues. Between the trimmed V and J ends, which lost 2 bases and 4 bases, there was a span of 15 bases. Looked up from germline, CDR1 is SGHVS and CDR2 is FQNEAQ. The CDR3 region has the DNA TGTGCCAGCAGCTTATTCGGTTCCAGTTGGTACGAGCAGTACTTC. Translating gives CASSLFGSSWYEQYF. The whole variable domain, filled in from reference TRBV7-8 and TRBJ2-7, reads GAGVSQSPRYKVAKRGQDVALRCDPISGHVSLFWYQQALGQGPEFLTYFQNEAQLDKSGLPSDRFFAERPEGSVSTLKIQRTQQEDSAVYLCASSLFGSSWYEQYFGPGTRLTVT.

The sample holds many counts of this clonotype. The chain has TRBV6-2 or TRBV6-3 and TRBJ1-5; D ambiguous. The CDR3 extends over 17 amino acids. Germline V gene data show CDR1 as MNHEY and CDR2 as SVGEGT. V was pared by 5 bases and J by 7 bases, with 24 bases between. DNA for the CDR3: TGTGCCAGCAGTGACCCAGCATATGGCCTACCAGGACAGCCCCAGCATTTT. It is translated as CASSDPAYGLPGQPQHF.

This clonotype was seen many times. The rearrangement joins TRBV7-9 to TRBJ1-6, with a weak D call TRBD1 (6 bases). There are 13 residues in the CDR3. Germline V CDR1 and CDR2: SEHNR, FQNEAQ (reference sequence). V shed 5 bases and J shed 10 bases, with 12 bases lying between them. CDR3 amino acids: CASSQGHTSPLHF. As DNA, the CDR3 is TGTGCCAGCAGCCAGGGACACACCTCACCCCTCCACTTT.

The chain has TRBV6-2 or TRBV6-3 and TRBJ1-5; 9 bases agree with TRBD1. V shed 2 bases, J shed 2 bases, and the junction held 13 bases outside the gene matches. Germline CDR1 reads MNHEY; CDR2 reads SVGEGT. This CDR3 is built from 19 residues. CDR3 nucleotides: TGTGCCAGCAGTTACCTGGGGACAGGGACCCTATGGGGCAATCAGCCCCAGCATTTT. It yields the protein CASSYLGTGTLWGNQPQHF.

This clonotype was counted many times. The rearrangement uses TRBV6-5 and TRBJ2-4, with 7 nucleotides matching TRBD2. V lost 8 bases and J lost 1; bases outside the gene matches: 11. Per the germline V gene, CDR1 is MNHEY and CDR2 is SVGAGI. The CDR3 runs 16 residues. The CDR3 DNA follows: TGTGCCAGCGGGAACCTGGGGGAGGGGGCCAAAAACATTCAGTACTTC. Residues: CASGNLGEGAKNIQYF.

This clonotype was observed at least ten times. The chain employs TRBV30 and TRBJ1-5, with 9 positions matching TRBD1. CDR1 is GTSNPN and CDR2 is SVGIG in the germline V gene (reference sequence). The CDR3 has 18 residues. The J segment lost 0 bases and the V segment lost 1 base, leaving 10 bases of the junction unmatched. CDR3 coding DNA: TGTGCCTGGAGTGCCGGGACAGGGCTATCTTATAGCAATCAGCCCCAGCATTTT. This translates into CAWSAGTGLSYSNQPQHF.

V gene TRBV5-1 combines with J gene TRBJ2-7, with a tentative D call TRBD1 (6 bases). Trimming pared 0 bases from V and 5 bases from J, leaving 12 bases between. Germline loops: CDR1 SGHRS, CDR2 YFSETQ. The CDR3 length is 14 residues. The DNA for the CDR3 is TGCGCCAGCAGCTTGGGCCCGGGACATCACGAGCAGTACTTC. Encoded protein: CASSLGPGHHEQYF.

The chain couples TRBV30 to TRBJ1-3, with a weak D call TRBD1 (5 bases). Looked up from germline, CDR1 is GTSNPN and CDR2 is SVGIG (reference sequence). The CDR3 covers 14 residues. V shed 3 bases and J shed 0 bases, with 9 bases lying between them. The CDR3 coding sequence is TGTGCCTGGAGAGCCACAGGCTCTGGAAACACCATATATTTT. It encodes CAWRATGSGNTIYF.

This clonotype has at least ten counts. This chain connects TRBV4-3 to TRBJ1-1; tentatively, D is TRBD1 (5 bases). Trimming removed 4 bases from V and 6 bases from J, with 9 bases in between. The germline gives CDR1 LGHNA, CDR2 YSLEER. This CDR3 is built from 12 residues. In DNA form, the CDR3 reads TGCGCCAGCAGCCTTGGGGACGCTGAAGCTTTCTTT. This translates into CASSLGDAEAFF.

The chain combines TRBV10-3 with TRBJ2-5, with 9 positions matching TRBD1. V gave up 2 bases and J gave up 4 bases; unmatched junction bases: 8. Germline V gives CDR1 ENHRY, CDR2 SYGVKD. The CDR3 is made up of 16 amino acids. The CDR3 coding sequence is TGTGCCATCAGTGAGGCCGGGACAGGGCGTTTAGAGACCCAGTACTTC. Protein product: CAISEAGTGRLETQYF.

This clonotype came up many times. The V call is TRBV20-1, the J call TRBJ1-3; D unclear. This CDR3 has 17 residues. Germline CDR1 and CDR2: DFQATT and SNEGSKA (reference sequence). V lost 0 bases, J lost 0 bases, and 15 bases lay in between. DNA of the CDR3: TGCAGTGCTAGAGATGGGTCTCGGGTCAGCTCTGGAAACACCATATATTTT. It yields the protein CSARDGSRVSSGNTIYF.

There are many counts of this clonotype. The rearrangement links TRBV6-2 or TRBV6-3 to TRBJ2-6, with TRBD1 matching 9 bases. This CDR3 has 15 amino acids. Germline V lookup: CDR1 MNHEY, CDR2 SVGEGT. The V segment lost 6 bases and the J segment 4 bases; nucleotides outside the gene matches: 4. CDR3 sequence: CASRNRGHGANVLTF. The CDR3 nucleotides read TGTGCCAGCAGAAACAGGGGGCACGGGGCCAACGTCCTGACTTTC.

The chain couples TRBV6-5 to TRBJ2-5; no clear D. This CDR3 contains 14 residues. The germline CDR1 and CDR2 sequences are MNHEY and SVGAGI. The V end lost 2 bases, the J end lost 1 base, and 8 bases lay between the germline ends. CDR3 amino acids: CASSYLGLQETQYF. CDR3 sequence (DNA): TGTGCCAGCAGTTACCTGGGCCTCCAAGAGACCCAGTACTTC.

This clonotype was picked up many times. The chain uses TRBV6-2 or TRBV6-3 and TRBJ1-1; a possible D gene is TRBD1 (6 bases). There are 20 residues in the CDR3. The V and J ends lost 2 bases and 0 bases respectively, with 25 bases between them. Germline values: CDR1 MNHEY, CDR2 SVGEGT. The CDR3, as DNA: TGTGCCAGCAGTTACCAGGACCTCCTAAGAGGGGGAATTGTGAACACTGAAGCTTTCTTT. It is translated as CASSYQDLLRGGIVNTEAFF.

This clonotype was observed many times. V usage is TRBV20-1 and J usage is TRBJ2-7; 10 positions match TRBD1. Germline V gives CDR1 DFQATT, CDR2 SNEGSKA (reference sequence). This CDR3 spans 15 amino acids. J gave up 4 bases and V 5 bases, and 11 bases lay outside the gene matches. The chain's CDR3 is CSAGVPGTGEYEQYF. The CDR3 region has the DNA TGCAGTGCTGGCGTCCCCGGGACAGGGGAATACGAGCAGTACTTC.

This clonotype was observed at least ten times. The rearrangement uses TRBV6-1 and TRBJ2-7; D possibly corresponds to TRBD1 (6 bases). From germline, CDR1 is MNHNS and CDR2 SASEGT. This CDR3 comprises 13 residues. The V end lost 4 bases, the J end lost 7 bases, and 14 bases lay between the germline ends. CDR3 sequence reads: CASSVDRTLEQYF. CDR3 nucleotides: TGTGCCAGCAGTGTAGACAGGACTCTGGAGCAGTACTTC.

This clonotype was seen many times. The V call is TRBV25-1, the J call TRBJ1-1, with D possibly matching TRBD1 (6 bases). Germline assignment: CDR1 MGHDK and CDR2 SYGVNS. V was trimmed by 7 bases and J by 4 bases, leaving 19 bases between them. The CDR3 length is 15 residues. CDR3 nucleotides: TGTGCCAGCACCCTGGGAGGGGGGGCAGGCACTGAAGCTTTCTTT. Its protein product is CASTLGGGAGTEAFF.

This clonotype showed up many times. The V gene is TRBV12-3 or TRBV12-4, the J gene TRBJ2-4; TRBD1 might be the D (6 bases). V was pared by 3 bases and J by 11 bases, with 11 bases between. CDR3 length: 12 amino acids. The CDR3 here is CASSLGTSLQYF. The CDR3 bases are TGTGCCAGCAGTTTGGGGACATCTCTTCAGTACTTC.

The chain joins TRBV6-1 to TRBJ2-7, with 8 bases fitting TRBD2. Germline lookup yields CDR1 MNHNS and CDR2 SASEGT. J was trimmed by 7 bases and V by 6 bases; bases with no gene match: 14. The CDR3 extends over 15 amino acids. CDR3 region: CASSPGDREGGEQYF. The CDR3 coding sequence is TGTGCCAGCAGCCCTGGCGACCGGGAGGGCGGAGAGCAGTACTTC.

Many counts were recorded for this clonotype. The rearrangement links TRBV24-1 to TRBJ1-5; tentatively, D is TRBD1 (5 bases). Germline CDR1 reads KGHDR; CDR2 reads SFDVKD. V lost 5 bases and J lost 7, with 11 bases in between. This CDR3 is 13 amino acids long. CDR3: CATSVGGSQPQHF. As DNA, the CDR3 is TGTGCCACCAGTGTCGGGGGAAGCCAGCCCCAGCATTTT.

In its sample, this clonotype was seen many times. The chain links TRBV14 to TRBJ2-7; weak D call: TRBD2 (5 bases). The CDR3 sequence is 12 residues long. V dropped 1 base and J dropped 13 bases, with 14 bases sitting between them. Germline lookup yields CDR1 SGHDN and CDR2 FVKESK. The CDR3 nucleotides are TGTGCCAGCAGCCAAGGCGGGCTGGAACCTTACTTC. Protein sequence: CASSQGGLEPYF.